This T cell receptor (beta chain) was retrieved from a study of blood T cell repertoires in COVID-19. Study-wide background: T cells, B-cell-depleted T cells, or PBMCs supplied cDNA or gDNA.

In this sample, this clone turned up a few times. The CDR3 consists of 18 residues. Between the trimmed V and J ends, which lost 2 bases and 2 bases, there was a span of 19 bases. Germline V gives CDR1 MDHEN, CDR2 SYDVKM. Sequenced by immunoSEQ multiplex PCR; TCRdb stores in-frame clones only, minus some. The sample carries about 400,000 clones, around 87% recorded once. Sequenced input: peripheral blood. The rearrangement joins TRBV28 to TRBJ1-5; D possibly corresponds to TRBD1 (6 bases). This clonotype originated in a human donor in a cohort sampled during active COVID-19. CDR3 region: CASSLRMKAGDRNQPQHF. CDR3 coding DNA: TGTGCCAGCAGTTTAAGGATGAAGGCAGGGGATCGCAATCAGCCCCAGCATTTT.